This T cell receptor beta chain was retrieved from a study of CXCR3-negative and CXCR3-positive naive CD8 T cells. The wider study: For each library, about 1.5 +/- 0.3 million TRB reads were obtained, some 140 million in total.

CDR3 size: 16 residues. From germline, CDR1 is SGHDN and CDR2 FVKESK. The authors gated naive CD8+ T cells as CD45RO-CCR7+CD27+CD95-. Libraries of TRB cDNA were made by 5' RACE and carried UMIs. One entry per CDR3 protein, without DNA, is what TCRdb gives after re-calling the 5' RACE reads. The specimen's table records some 130,000 distinct CDR3 sequences. The chain links TRBV14 to TRBJ2-7; lacking DNA, the TRBD1 call made by TCRdb goes unchecked. The TCR originated in a human donor in good health. Some clones in this sample may be carry-over from other donors' samples. Sequenced: naive CXCR3- CD8+ T cells from blood. Subset meaning: CD45RO-CCR7+CD27+CD95- naive CD8+ T cells lacking CXCR3 (TNR3-). Here the CDR3 reads CASSQDLQDRAYEQYF.